The rows below give T cell receptor beta chains drawn from one sample of a study of technical replicates of blood from a few donors. Assay used: immunoSEQ multiplex PCR; TCRdb lists only in-frame clones, some missing. In the table there are about 80,000 clones, about nine tenths of which are singletons. Sequences were obtained from T cells isolated from PBMCs. The receptors shown here come from a human donor in good health. Both conserved end residues are part of each CDR3. Fields, in order: J gene, CDR3 length, D gene, clone size, V gene, CDR3 protein, CDR3 DNA. A D gene is named only where the DNA matches it firmly. Size is omitted from some rows. Given values are once, few, many or a class for expanded clones.

j_gene: TRBJ2-3; len: 18; d_gene: TRBD2; abundance: .; v_gene: TRBV19; CDR3aa: CASSPRLAGGWVTDTQYF; CDR3nt: TGTGCCAGTAGTCCCCGTCTAGCGGGAGGTTGGGTCACAGATACGCAGTATTTT
j_gene: TRBJ2-1; len: 13; d_gene: .; abundance: .; v_gene: TRBV11-2; CDR3aa: CASSPTRTNEQFF; CDR3nt: TGTGCCAGCAGCCCGACTAGAACCAATGAGCAGTTCTTC
j_gene: TRBJ1-1; len: 14; d_gene: .; abundance: .; v_gene: TRBV11-1; CDR3aa: CASSREDMNTEAFF; CDR3nt: TGTGCCAGCAGCCGAGAAGACATGAACACTGAAGCTTTCTTT
j_gene: TRBJ1-1; len: 14; d_gene: TRBD1; abundance: .; v_gene: TRBV10-3; CDR3aa: CAISAGQGIAEAFF; CDR3nt: TGTGCCATCAGTGCCGGACAGGGAATAGCTGAAGCTTTCTTT
j_gene: TRBJ2-7; len: 17; d_gene: .; abundance: .; v_gene: TRBV7-9; CDR3aa: CASSPPLGRHSSYEQYF; CDR3nt: TGTGCCAGCAGCCCCCCCTTGGGGAGGCATAGCTCCTACGAGCAGTACTTC
j_gene: TRBJ1-1; len: 15; d_gene: .; abundance: few; v_gene: TRBV30; CDR3aa: CAWTRLGVSNTEAFF; CDR3nt: TGTGCCTGGACTAGACTAGGGGTTTCGAACACTGAAGCTTTCTTT
j_gene: TRBJ2-5; len: 14; d_gene: .; abundance: .; v_gene: TRBV9; CDR3aa: CASSVGGPPETQYF; CDR3nt: TGTGCCAGCAGCGTAGGAGGTCCCCCGGAGACCCAGTACTTC
j_gene: TRBJ2-7; len: 17; d_gene: TRBD2; abundance: .; v_gene: TRBV5-6; CDR3aa: CASSPPRAGEGSYEQYF; CDR3nt: TGTGCCAGCAGCCCCCCTCGCGCGGGAGAAGGGTCCTACGAGCAGTACTTC
j_gene: TRBJ1-1; len: 13; d_gene: .; abundance: .; v_gene: TRBV27; CDR3aa: CASSRLAGEKAFF; CDR3nt: TGTGCCAGCAGTCGCCTTGCGGGGGAGAAAGCTTTCTTT
j_gene: TRBJ2-7; len: 14; d_gene: TRBD1; abundance: once; v_gene: TRBV4-3; CDR3aa: CASSPRTGGWEQYF; CDR3nt: TGCGCCAGCAGCCCCCGGACAGGGGGTTGGGAGCAGTACTTC
j_gene: TRBJ2-5; len: 16; d_gene: TRBD1; abundance: .; v_gene: TRBV7-6; CDR3aa: CASSRPGTGIAETQYF; CDR3nt: TGTGCCAGCAGCCGGCCCGGGACAGGGATAGCGGAGACCCAGTACTTC
j_gene: TRBJ2-7; len: 15; d_gene: TRBD2; abundance: once; v_gene: TRBV6-4; CDR3aa: CASRILAGLYYEQYF; CDR3nt: TGTGCCAGCAGAATACTAGCGGGACTATACTACGAGCAGTACTTC
j_gene: TRBJ1-5; len: 13; d_gene: TRBD1; abundance: .; v_gene: TRBV28; CDR3aa: CASGTGGNQPQHF; CDR3nt: TGTGCCAGCGGGACAGGGGGCAATCAGCCCCAGCATTTT
j_gene: TRBJ2-7; len: 14; d_gene: .; abundance: .; v_gene: TRBV19; CDR3aa: CASSTGQAPYEQYF; CDR3nt: TGTGCCAGTAGTACAGGACAAGCACCCTACGAGCAGTACTTC
j_gene: TRBJ2-7; len: 13; d_gene: .; abundance: .; v_gene: TRBV5-8; CDR3aa: CASSLDAIYEQYF; CDR3nt: TGTGCCAGCAGCTTGGACGCTATCTACGAGCAGTACTTC
j_gene: TRBJ2-7; len: 16; d_gene: TRBD2; abundance: once; v_gene: TRBV9; CDR3aa: CASSVESSGRAYEQYF; CDR3nt: TGTGCCAGCAGCGTAGAATCTAGCGGGAGGGCCTACGAGCAGTACTTC
j_gene: TRBJ2-1; len: 11; d_gene: .; abundance: .; v_gene: TRBV27; CDR3aa: CASSLLNEQFF; CDR3nt: TGTGCCAGCAGTTTACTCAATGAGCAGTTCTTC
j_gene: TRBJ1-2; len: 14; d_gene: .; abundance: .; v_gene: TRBV4-3; CDR3aa: CASSQDFANYGYTF; CDR3nt: TGCGCCAGCAGCCAAGACTTCGCTAACTATGGCTACACCTTC
j_gene: TRBJ2-3; len: 18; d_gene: TRBD2; abundance: once; v_gene: TRBV6-4; CDR3aa: CASSDSPAGAGESNTQYF; CDR3nt: TGTGCCAGCAGTGACTCGCCTGCTGGGGCGGGAGAGTCGAATACGCAGTATTTT
j_gene: TRBJ2-7; len: 13; d_gene: .; abundance: .; v_gene: TRBV29-1; CDR3aa: CSVGGGTLYEQYF; CDR3nt: TGCAGCGTTGGAGGGGGTACCCTCTACGAGCAGTACTTC
j_gene: TRBJ1-2; len: 13; d_gene: TRBD1; abundance: .; v_gene: TRBV2; CDR3aa: CASSGGQGYGYTF; CDR3nt: TGTGCCAGCAGTGGTGGACAGGGCTATGGCTACACCTTC
j_gene: TRBJ1-3; len: 14; d_gene: .; abundance: .; v_gene: TRBV27; CDR3aa: CASSKSGQVNTIYF; CDR3nt: TGTGCCAGCAGTAAGTCGGGACAAGTAAACACCATATATTTT
j_gene: TRBJ1-1; len: 14; d_gene: TRBD1; abundance: .; v_gene: TRBV6-5; CDR3aa: CASSFGTVGTEAFF; CDR3nt: TGTGCCAGCAGTTTTGGGACAGTGGGTACGGAAGCTTTCTTT
j_gene: TRBJ2-7; len: 14; d_gene: TRBD2; abundance: .; v_gene: TRBV7-8; CDR3aa: CASSFGTSAYEQYF; CDR3nt: TGTGCCAGCAGCTTCGGGACTAGCGCCTACGAGCAGTACTTC
j_gene: TRBJ1-2; len: 13; d_gene: TRBD1; abundance: .; v_gene: TRBV15; CDR3aa: CATSSTGGAGYTF; CDR3nt: TGTGCCACCAGCTCTACAGGGGGTGCAGGCTACACCTTC
j_gene: TRBJ1-2; len: 13; d_gene: .; abundance: .; v_gene: TRBV7-2; CDR3aa: CASSDELNYGYTF; CDR3nt: TGTGCCAGCAGCGATGAGCTTAACTATGGCTACACCTTC
j_gene: TRBJ1-4; len: 14; d_gene: .; abundance: .; v_gene: TRBV5-6; CDR3aa: CASSFPGVNEKLFF; CDR3nt: TGTGCCAGCAGCTTCCCGGGGGTTAATGAAAAACTGTTTTTT
j_gene: TRBJ2-3; len: 15; d_gene: TRBD1; abundance: .; v_gene: TRBV5-1; CDR3aa: CASSSDRGRTDTQYF; CDR3nt: TGCGCCAGCAGCTCGGACAGGGGGCGAACAGATACGCAGTATTTT
j_gene: TRBJ2-3; len: 15; d_gene: TRBD2; abundance: .; v_gene: TRBV10-3; CDR3aa: CAINGLAGFTDTQYF; CDR3nt: TGTGCCATCAATGGACTAGCGGGGTTCACAGATACGCAGTATTTT
j_gene: TRBJ1-1; len: 13; d_gene: .; abundance: .; v_gene: TRBV29-1; CDR3aa: CSAVKAEKKEVFF; CDR3nt: TGCAGCGCCGTAAAAGCAGAGAAAAAAGAGGTTTTCTTT
j_gene: TRBJ1-2; len: 15; d_gene: .; abundance: .; v_gene: TRBV6-1; CDR3aa: CASFRGGFTASGYTF; CDR3nt: TGTGCCAGCTTCCGCGGGGGGTTTACGGCGAGCGGCTACACCTTC